This record looks at one T cell receptor beta chain sequence and its context. This clonotype was seen a handful of times. Its antigen is still unknown. Base qualities were left out, and no much larger clone turns up one base away. PBMCs were isolated by Ficoll-Paque density gradient centrifugation. Sequencing used an Illumina NovaSeq 6000. Using 5'RACE with constant-segment primers, TCRalpha and TCRbeta cDNA libraries were constructed, with sample barcodes and unique molecular identifiers added in the process. Trizol reagent was used to extract RNA from every sample. The libraries were amplified in two PCR steps, and the second step added a second sample barcode and Illumina TruSeq adapters. Sequencing of the libraries was done on an Illumina NovaSeq, producing 2 x 150 bp paired-end reads. Per the source publication's procedure: With migec v1.2.7, reads were demultiplexed and then collapsed into UMI-guided consensus sequences. Using mixcr v2.1.11, UMI consensuses were aligned to TRA and TRB V and J templates and then assembled into clonotypes. A clonotype was counted as expanded or contracted only if both edgeR and NoisET called the change significant, with noise models trained on biological replicates. For edgeR calls, the thresholds were a false discovery rate-adjusted p below 0.01 and a log2 fold-change of 1. PCA with hierarchical clustering of max-normalized trajectories of the 1000 most abundant clonotypes was used as exploratory dynamics analysis. Separately sequenced CD4+ and CD8+ repertoires were used to assign a CD4 or CD8 phenotype to each responding clone. TCRdb passed the public sequencing reads through fastp at Q25 and MiXCR, retaining productive beta sequences. Entries that share a CDR3 protein sequence are merged under the most common genes and DNA. The V and J calls and clone size are TCRdb's, not the authors'. The sample has about 450,000 distinct CDR3 sequences on record, around a quarter of them singletons. The ten largest make up over 10% of the sample.

CDR1 and CDR2 were assigned from the germline V gene as SGHTA and FQGNSA. Between the V and J ends, shortened by 1 base and 5 bases respectively, the junction contains 14 bases. The CDR3 numbers 15 residues from cysteine through phenylalanine. The retained sequence is limited to the CDR3, 45 bases, with the frame set at the first base. The source of the sample is a study of T-cell memory formation after mild COVID-19 (dated by TCRdb to the early 2020s). In terms of the full investigation: TCR sequence clusters from the two donors were found to be largely donor specific. In two donors, T-cell clones that expanded and contracted after mild COVID-19 were followed by sequencing TCRalpha and TCRbeta repertoires longitudinally. Two young, previously healthy adult volunteers, one female and one male, were included in the cohort.

Overall results and qualifications from the work: Contracting CD4+ clones were located mainly in the CM and EM memory subsets, whereas CD8+ clones were found to be enriched in EMRA. SARS-CoV-2 specificity of the second-wave clones peaking on day 37 was not confirmed. Some responding clones were detected in pre-infection memory, which suggested that pre-existing cross-reactive memory T cells had joined the SARS-CoV-2 response. The study included only a couple of mild cases, and larger cohorts that include severe cases with pre-infection samples were judged to be necessary. Clones contracting from day 15 to 85 had balanced CD4/CD8 phenotypes, while a second wave expanding from day 15 to 37 was biased towards CD4+.

This TCR was recovered from an adult woman who had mild COVID-19 (a few samples of this study predate the infection). The sample titles of this study are shuffled in the database, so cell type and time point are left out; the donor was told from shared clones. The chain links TRBV7-2 with TRBJ1-1, with the D gene too uncertain to name. The sequencing sample was made of PBMCs or a T cell subset sorted from them (not recorded which). The DNA reads as follows: TGTGCCAGCAGCTTAGTGGGTGGCCCGGGGACTGAAGCTTTCTTT. This translates into CASSLVGGPGTEAFF. The full variable domain, completed from the reference TRBV7-2 and TRBJ1-1 proteins outside the CDR3, reads GAGVSQSPSNKVTEKGKDVELRCDPISGHTALYWYRQSLGQGLEFLIYFQGNSAPDKSGLPSDRFSAERTGGSVSTLTIQRTQQEDSAVYLCASSLVGGPGTEAFFGQGTRLTVV.